These 19 T cell receptor beta chains originate from one sample sequenced in a study of blood T cell repertoires in COVID-19. The method was immunoSEQ multiplex PCR; TCRdb's version includes in-frame clones alone and lacks a portion of them. The data hold about 260,000 clones, with approximately 82% observed a single time. The sample taken for sequencing was peripheral blood. The source is a woman older than 75 with acute or convalescent COVID-19.

This clone was detected once. The rearrangement links TRBV19 to TRBJ1-1, with D perhaps matching TRBD1 (5 bases). With 0 bases removed from V and 4 bases from J, the gap between germline ends came to 9 bases. The CDR3 is 14 residues long. Germline CDR1 is LNHDA and CDR2 is SQIVND (reference sequence). The CDR3 region is CASSIDLGGTEAFF. DNA for the CDR3: TGTGCCAGTAGTATAGACCTCGGGGGCACTGAAGCTTTCTTT.

This sequence joins TRBV9 and TRBJ1-2; TRBD1 matches 8 bases. V shed 3 bases, J shed 8 bases, and the junction held 6 bases outside the gene matches. The CDR3 extends over 13 amino acids. Looked up from germline, CDR1 is SGDLS and CDR2 is YYNGEE. DNA of the CDR3: TGTGCCAGCAGCGCAAGGACAGGGCAGGGCTACACCTTC. This translates into CASSARTGQGYTF.

This sequence joins TRBV30 and TRBJ2-4, with a possible D match to TRBD2 (6 bases). CDR1 is GTSNPN and CDR2 is SVGIG in the germline V gene (reference sequence). Trimming pared 1 base from V and 1 base from J, leaving 14 bases between. The length of the CDR3 is 16 residues. The DNA of the CDR3 is TGTGCCTGGAGTGCTTGGAGGGGTTTGGCCAAAAACATTCAGTACTTC. This translates into CAWSAWRGLAKNIQYF.

The rearrangement joins TRBV6-2 or TRBV6-3 to TRBJ2-1; 11 nucleotides align to TRBD2. CDR3 length: 18 amino acids. Trimming took 2 bases from V and 5 from J; bases not matched to a gene: 11. CDR1 is MNHEY and CDR2 is SVGEGT in the germline V gene. The DNA of the CDR3 is TGTGCCAGCAGTTACCGCACCACCGGGACTAGCGGCAACAATGAGCAGTTCTTC. Amino acids: CASSYRTTGTSGNNEQFF.

The chain joins TRBV4-2 to TRBJ2-1; 11 nucleotides line up with TRBD2. The CDR3 runs 18 residues. V lost 0 bases to trimming and J lost 4 bases; unmatched junction nucleotides: 8. Per the germline V gene, CDR1 is LGHNA and CDR2 is YNFKEQ. The CDR3 here is CASSQEGTSGGIYNEQFF. In nucleotides, the CDR3 is TGTGCCAGCAGCCAAGAAGGGACTAGCGGAGGGATTTACAATGAGCAGTTCTTC.

This clone appeared once. V and J are TRBV6-5 and TRBJ1-6, with TRBD1 matching 10 bases. The germline V gene has CDR1 MNHEY and CDR2 SVGAGI. V was clipped by 6 bases and J by 8 bases; unmatched bases: 7. The CDR3 is 15 amino acids. CDR3 loop: CASRTRQGAYSPLHF. CDR3 DNA sequence: TGTGCCAGCAGGACCCGACAGGGGGCCTATTCACCCCTCCACTTT.

The chain is built from TRBV6-5 and TRBJ2-7; D is uncertain. The CDR3 runs to 13 residues. Germline V gene lookup returns CDR1 MNHEY and CDR2 SVGAGI. V shed 2 bases and J shed 1 base, with 6 bases lying between them. The CDR3 reads CASSYTLSYEQYF. CDR3 in DNA: TGTGCCAGCAGTTACACCCTATCCTACGAGCAGTACTTC.

The table lists this clone with a count of one. The chain links TRBV18 to TRBJ1-4; possible D gene TRBD1, 6 bases. This CDR3 spans 15 amino acids. Trimming removed 3 bases from V and 6 bases from J, with 14 bases in between. Germline V lookup: CDR1 KGHSH, CDR2 LQKENI. CDR3 bases: TGTGCCAGCTCACCTCGACAGGCACCAGATGAAAAACTGTTTTTT. Its translation is CASSPRQAPDEKLFF.

The V and J genes are TRBV7-2 and TRBJ2-3, with 9 bases lining up with TRBD2. The CDR3 length is 15 residues. V was pared by 5 bases and J by 4 bases, with 7 bases of the junction left unmatched. Germline-derived CDR1 and CDR2 are SGHTA and FQGNSA. CDR3 bases: TGTGCCAGCAGCCCGCGGGGGGGCGGGTCAGATACGCAGTATTTT. The encoded protein is CASSPRGGGSDTQYF.

This clone was detected only a few times. The rearrangement links TRBV18 to TRBJ1-2; D is possibly TRBD1 (5 bases). The V gene lost 2 bases and the J gene lost 0 bases, with 13 bases spanning the gap. The germline V gene has CDR1 KGHSH and CDR2 LQKENI. The CDR3 length is 16 residues. The CDR3 DNA sequence: TGTGCCAGCTCACCATTAGACAGTTTAGCTAACTATGGCTACACCTTC. Translating it yields CASSPLDSLANYGYTF.

This clone was seen just once. V and J are TRBV7-3 and TRBJ2-7, with 7 nucleotides matching TRBD2. The V segment lost 2 bases and the J segment 2 bases; nucleotides outside the gene matches: 6. The CDR3 is made up of 15 amino acids. Germline-derived CDR1 and CDR2 are SGHTA and FQGTGA. The CDR3 sequence: CASSLHRGGAYEQYF. DNA for the CDR3: TGTGCCAGCAGCTTACATCGCGGGGGAGCCTACGAGCAGTACTTC.

The J gene is TRBJ2-3, the V gene TRBV11-2; D gene uncertain. CDR3 length: 16 amino acids. V shed 0 bases and J shed 3 bases, with 13 bases lying between them. Germline loops: CDR1 SGHAT, CDR2 FQNNGV. The CDR3 coding sequence is TGTGCCAGCAGCTTAGATCGCATAGTATTAACAGATACGCAGTATTTT. Translation gives CASSLDRIVLTDTQYF.

J is TRBJ2-3 and V is TRBV5-6; the D is unclear. Germline-derived CDR1 and CDR2 are SGHDT and YYEEEE. The CDR3 contains 13 residues. Deletions cut 1 base from V and 4 bases from J, with 7 bases between. CDR3 protein: CASSLWAADTQYF. The DNA of the CDR3 is TGTGCCAGCAGCTTGTGGGCCGCAGATACGCAGTATTTT.

In nucleotides, the CDR3 is TGTGCCAGCAGCTTAGACCGGACAGGGCGAAGTGGCTACACCTTC. The encoded protein is CASSLDRTGRSGYTF. The chain carries TRBV11-2 and TRBJ1-2; 8 bases are a match to TRBD1. V shed 0 bases, J shed 7 bases, and the junction held 7 bases outside the gene matches. This CDR3 has 15 residues. Looked up from germline, CDR1 is SGHAT and CDR2 is FQNNGV.

V is TRBV9 and J is TRBJ2-2; D is perhaps TRBD1 (5 bases). Germline loops: CDR1 SGDLS, CDR2 YYNGEE. The V gene lost 5 bases and the J gene lost 1 base, with 9 bases spanning the gap. The CDR3 spans 14 residues. The CDR3 DNA reads as TGTGCCAGCAGGGGGCATGTGAACACCGGGGAGCTGTTTTTT. Its translation is CASRGHVNTGELFF.

V is TRBV28 and J is TRBJ2-7, with TRBD2 matching over 11 bases. The ends lost 9 bases at V and 4 bases at J; junction bases unmatched: 5. This CDR3 has 13 amino acids. Germline V lookup: CDR1 MDHEN, CDR2 SYDVKM. The CDR3 reads CASLSGRAYEQYF. CDR3 bases: TGTGCCAGTCTTAGCGGGAGGGCGTACGAGCAGTACTTC.

The chain employs TRBV5-1 and TRBJ2-3, with D possibly matching TRBD2 (6 bases). V was trimmed by 4 bases and J by 0 bases, leaving 15 bases between them. This CDR3 has 16 residues. Germline V gene lookup returns CDR1 SGHRS and CDR2 YFSETQ. The CDR3 protein is CASSIGGAISTDTQYF. The CDR3 DNA follows: TGCGCCAGCAGCATCGGCGGGGCAATAAGCACAGATACGCAGTATTTT. Full variable domain (rest looked up from reference TRBV5-1 and TRBJ2-3): KAGVTQTPRYLIKTRGQQVTLSCSPISGHRSVSWYQQTPGQGLQFLFEYFSETQRNKGNFPGRFSGRQFSNSRSEMNVSTLELGDSALYLCASSIGGAISTDTQYFGPGTRLTVL.

This chain joins TRBV3-1 (or the pseudogene TRBV3-2) and TRBJ1-5; D remains unclear. The CDR3 contains 14 residues. V gave up 0 bases and J gave up 4 bases, with 7 bases separating them. CDR1 and CDR2 (germline): LGHDT, YNNKEL (reference sequence). CDR3 residues: CASSQDNWNQPQHF. The CDR3 DNA is TGTGCCAGCAGCCAAGATAACTGGAATCAGCCCCAGCATTTT.

The sample holds one count of this clone. The V and J genes are TRBV4-3 and TRBJ1-1, with 8 bases identical to TRBD1. In germline, CDR1 is LGHNA, CDR2 YSLEER. J was trimmed by 4 bases and V by 1 base; bases with no gene match: 8. The CDR3 runs to 16 residues. CDR3 protein: CASSQGTGIYGTEAFF. CDR3 nucleotide sequence: TGCGCCAGCAGCCAAGGGACAGGGATCTATGGCACTGAAGCTTTCTTT.